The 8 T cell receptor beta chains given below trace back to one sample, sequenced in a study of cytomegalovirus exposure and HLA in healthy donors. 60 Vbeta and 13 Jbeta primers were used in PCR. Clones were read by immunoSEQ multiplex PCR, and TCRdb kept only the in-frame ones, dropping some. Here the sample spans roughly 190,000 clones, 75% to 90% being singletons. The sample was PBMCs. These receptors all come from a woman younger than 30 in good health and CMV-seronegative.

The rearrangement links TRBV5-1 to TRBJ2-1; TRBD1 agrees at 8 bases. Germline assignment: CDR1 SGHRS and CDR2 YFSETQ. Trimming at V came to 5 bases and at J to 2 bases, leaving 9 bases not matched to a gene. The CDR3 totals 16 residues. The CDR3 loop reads CASRLSLGQAYNEQFF. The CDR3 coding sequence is TGCGCCAGCAGATTAAGTTTGGGACAGGCCTACAATGAGCAGTTCTTC.

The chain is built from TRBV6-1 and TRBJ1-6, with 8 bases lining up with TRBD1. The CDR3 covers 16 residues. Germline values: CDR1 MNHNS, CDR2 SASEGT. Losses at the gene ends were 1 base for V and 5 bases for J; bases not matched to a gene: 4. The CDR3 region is CASSEEWTGNNSPLHF. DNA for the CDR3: TGTGCCAGCAGTGAAGAATGGACAGGGAATAATTCACCCCTCCACTTT.

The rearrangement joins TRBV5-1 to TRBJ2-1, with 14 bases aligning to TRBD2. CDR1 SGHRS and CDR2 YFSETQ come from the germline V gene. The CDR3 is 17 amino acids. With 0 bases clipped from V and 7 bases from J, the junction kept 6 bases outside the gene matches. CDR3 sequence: CASSLVMGLAGENEQFF. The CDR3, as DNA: TGCGCCAGCAGCTTGGTTATGGGACTAGCGGGAGAAAATGAGCAGTTCTTC.

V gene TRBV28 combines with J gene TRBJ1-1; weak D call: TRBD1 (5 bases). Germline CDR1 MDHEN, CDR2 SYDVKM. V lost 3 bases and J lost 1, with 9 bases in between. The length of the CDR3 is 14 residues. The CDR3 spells CASSFLRGNTEAFF. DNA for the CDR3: TGTGCCAGCAGTTTCCTTAGGGGGAACACTGAAGCTTTCTTT.

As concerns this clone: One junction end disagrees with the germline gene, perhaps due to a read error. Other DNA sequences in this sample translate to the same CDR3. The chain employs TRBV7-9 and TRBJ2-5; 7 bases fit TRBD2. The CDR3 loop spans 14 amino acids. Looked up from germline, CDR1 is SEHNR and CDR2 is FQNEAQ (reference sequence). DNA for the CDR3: TGTGCCAGCAGCTTGACTAGCACCCAAGAGACTCAGTACTTC. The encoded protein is CASSLTSTQETQYF.

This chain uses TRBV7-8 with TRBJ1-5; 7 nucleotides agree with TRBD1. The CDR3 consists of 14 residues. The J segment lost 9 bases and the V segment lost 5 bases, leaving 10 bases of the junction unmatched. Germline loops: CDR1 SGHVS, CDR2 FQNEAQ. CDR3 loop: CASSTRQGSAPQHF. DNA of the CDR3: TGTGCCAGCAGCACAAGACAGGGAAGTGCGCCCCAGCATTTT.

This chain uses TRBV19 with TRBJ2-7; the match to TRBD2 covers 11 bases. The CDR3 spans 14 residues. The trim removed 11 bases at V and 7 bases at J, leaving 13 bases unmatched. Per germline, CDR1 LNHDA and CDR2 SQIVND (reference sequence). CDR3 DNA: TGTGCCTCCAAGGGGCTAGCGGGAGGTGTGGAGCAGTACTTC. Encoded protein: CASKGLAGGVEQYF.

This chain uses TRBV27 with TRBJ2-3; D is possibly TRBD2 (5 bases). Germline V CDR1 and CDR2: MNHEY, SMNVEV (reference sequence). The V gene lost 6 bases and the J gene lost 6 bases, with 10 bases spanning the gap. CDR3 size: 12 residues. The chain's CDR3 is CASSRRGDTQYF. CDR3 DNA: TGTGCCAGCAGCCGCCGCGGGGATACGCAGTATTTT.